These 25 T cell receptor beta chains share one sample of origin, sequenced in a study of post-analysis software for immune sequencing data. Study observations and caveats: When patients were compared with controls, 5 or 6 TRBV segments were more frequent, TRBV5-6, TRBV5-1 and TRBV20-1 among them.

TCR beta libraries were prepared from cDNA with unique molecular identifiers. Each CDR3 protein gets one entry after TCRdb re-called the PCR reads with MiXCR. The sample has 350,000 to 500,000 distinct CDR3 sequences; roughly 38% are singletons. No antigen has been identified for these receptors. The specimen was blood. Receptors were obtained from a girl aged 2 to 9 with multiple sclerosis.

This clonotype has only a few counts. The V call is TRBV29-1, the J call TRBJ2-1; no firm D call. There are 14 residues in the CDR3. Germline V CDR1 and CDR2: SQVTM, ANQGSEA. Trimming removed 0 bases at V and 8 bases at J, with 14 bases between. The CDR3 is CSVEDWESWDEQFF. CDR3 DNA: TGCAGCGTTGAAGATTGGGAAAGTTGGGATGAGCAGTTCTTC.

The gene calls are TRBV10-3 and TRBJ2-5, with TRBD1 matching over 7 bases. Looked up from germline, CDR1 is ENHRY and CDR2 is SYGVKD. J gave up 4 bases and V 0 bases, and 5 bases lay outside the gene matches. This CDR3 is 15 amino acids long. CDR3 loop: CAISESDREGETQYF. The CDR3 DNA sequence: TGTGCCATCAGTGAGTCCGACAGGGAAGGAGAGACCCAGTACTTC.

This chain links TRBV2 with TRBJ2-5; 11 positions match TRBD2. V was clipped by 5 bases and J by 2 bases; unmatched bases: 4. Germline CDR1 SNHLY, CDR2 FYNNEI. This CDR3 region has 15 residues. The CDR3, as DNA: TGTGCCAGCAGTTCACTAGCGGGGGAACAAGAGACCCAGTACTTC. It translates to CASSSLAGEQETQYF.

V gene TRBV29-1 combines with J gene TRBJ2-3; 8 bases agree with TRBD1. The CDR3 is 15 residues long. The J segment lost 0 bases and the V segment lost 6 bases, leaving 8 bases of the junction unmatched. Germline CDR1 SQVTM, CDR2 ANQGSEA. For the CDR3, the DNA is TGCAGCGTACACCGAGGACAGGGTAGCACAGATACGCAGTATTTT. Translation: CSVHRGQGSTDTQYF.

This rearrangement joins TRBV20-1 to TRBJ2-1; no firm D call. The CDR3 spans 14 residues. CDR1 and CDR2 from the germline V gene are DFQATT and SNEGSKA (reference sequence). V was trimmed by 3 bases and J by 5 bases, leaving 14 bases between them. CDR3 nucleotides: TGCAGTGCTAGCCACTACCCAGAACACAATGAGCAGTTCTTC. This translates into CSASHYPEHNEQFF.

This chain joins TRBV9 and TRBJ1-4; D gene unclear. The V gene lost 0 bases and the J gene lost 7 bases, with 13 bases spanning the gap. The CDR3 is 15 amino acids. Germline CDR1 SGDLS, CDR2 YYNGEE. CDR3 DNA: TGTGCCAGCAGCGTAGGGCCCGCCCGGAGTGAAAAACTGTTTTTT. This codes for CASSVGPARSEKLFF.

The chain combines TRBV28 with TRBJ2-7; 9 bases are a match to TRBD1. Germline CDR1 and CDR2: MDHEN and SYDVKM. CDR3 length: 16 amino acids. Germline trimming cut 0 bases from V and 2 bases from J; bases unmatched to any gene: 5. The CDR3 loop is CASSLWGQGPTYEQYF. CDR3 DNA sequence: TGTGCCAGCAGTTTATGGGGACAGGGTCCCACCTACGAGCAGTACTTC. Filled out from reference TRBV28 and TRBJ2-7, the complete variable domain reads DVKVTQSSRYLVKRTGEKVFLECVQDMDHENMFWYRQDPGLGLRLIYFSYDVKMKEKGDIPEGYSVSREKKERFSLILESASTNQTSMYLCASSLWGQGPTYEQYFGPGTRLTVT.

V usage is TRBV7-2 and J usage is TRBJ1-5; no firm D call. The length of the CDR3 is 16 residues. Germline V gene data show CDR1 as SGHTA and CDR2 as FQGNSA. The ends were cut back, 1 base at V and 0 bases at J, with 10 bases in the middle. CDR3: CASSLGNSYSNQPQHF. CDR3 DNA: TGTGCCAGCAGCTTAGGCAATAGCTATAGCAATCAGCCCCAGCATTTT.

This chain joins TRBV5-1 and TRBJ2-7; D perhaps matches TRBD1 (6 bases). The CDR3 length is 14 residues. Looked up from germline, CDR1 is SGHRS and CDR2 is YFSETQ. The ends were cut back, 0 bases at V and 2 bases at J, with 9 bases in the middle. The CDR3: CASSLVRGTYEQYF. CDR3 coding DNA: TGCGCCAGCAGCTTGGTCAGGGGCACCTACGAGCAGTACTTC.

The V gene is TRBV6-1, the J gene TRBJ2-1; D is ambiguous. The V gene's germline CDR1 is MNHNS and CDR2 SASEGT. This CDR3 has 11 residues. Trimming took 6 bases from V and 4 from J, leaving 4 bases between them. The CDR3 loop is CASRIYNEQFF. The CDR3 DNA reads as TGTGCCAGCAGGATATACAATGAGCAGTTCTTC.

The chain joins TRBV7-2 to TRBJ2-3; the match to TRBD2 covers 11 bases. The CDR3 is 16 residues long. Looked up from germline, CDR1 is SGHTA and CDR2 is FQGNSA. V shed 5 bases and J 6 bases; nucleotides not matched to a gene: 10. DNA for the CDR3: TGTGCCAGCAGCCATCTAGCGGGAGGAACCGTGGATACGCAGTATTTT. Its protein product is CASSHLAGGTVDTQYF.

V and J are TRBV20-1 and TRBJ1-3, with D perhaps matching TRBD1 (5 bases). Trimming cost V 1 base and J 2 bases, with 12 bases left between them. The germline CDR1 and CDR2 sequences are DFQATT and SNEGSKA (reference sequence). This CDR3 has 15 residues. The CDR3 sequence: CSARAPRGAGNTIYF. CDR3 coding DNA: TGCAGTGCTAGAGCCCCGAGGGGTGCTGGAAACACCATATATTTT.

In the case of this clonotype: At one end the junction does not follow the germline gene, possibly because of a read error. The chain combines TRBV20-1 with TRBJ2-1; D unclear. CDR1 and CDR2 from the germline V gene are DFQATT and SNEGSKA (reference sequence). The CDR3 sequence is 11 residues long. For the CDR3, the DNA is TGCGGTGCGGCGGTCCCTGATGAGCAGTTCTTC. Translation gives CGAAVPDEQFF.

CDR3 sequence reads: CASSLEGSLGEQYF. The CDR3 bases are TGTGCCAGCAGCTTAGAGGGATCGCTGGGGGAGCAGTACTTC. The genes are TRBV7-9 and TRBJ2-7; no reliable D call. This CDR3 has 14 amino acids. The V end was cut by 1 base, the J end by 7 bases, with 14 bases between. CDR1 is SEHNR, CDR2 FQNEAQ, per germline (reference sequence).

The chain combines TRBV18 with TRBJ2-7, with a possible D match to TRBD1 (6 bases). Germline V gene lookup returns CDR1 KGHSH and CDR2 LQKENI. The CDR3 is 13 amino acids. V dropped 3 bases and J dropped 6 bases, with 12 bases sitting between them. The CDR3 here is CASSPGRGCEQYF. CDR3 nucleotide sequence: TGTGCCAGCTCACCCGGCAGGGGCTGCGAGCAGTACTTC.

The V gene is TRBV20-1, the J gene TRBJ2-1, with 8 nucleotides matching TRBD2. CDR1 and CDR2 (germline): DFQATT, SNEGSKA (reference sequence). This CDR3 has 15 residues. With V trimmed by 0 bases and J by 8 bases, 9 bases remained unmatched. The CDR3: CSAREGAGVKDEQFF. The CDR3 nucleotides are TGCAGTGCTAGAGAGGGAGCGGGAGTGAAGGATGAGCAGTTCTTC.

V is TRBV7-9 and J is TRBJ1-4; D ambiguous. From germline, CDR1 is SEHNR and CDR2 FQNEAQ (reference sequence). Deletions cut 8 bases from V and 2 bases from J, with 12 bases between. The CDR3 is 14 amino acids. This CDR3 reads CASQLGGTNEKLFF. The CDR3 region has the DNA TGTGCCAGCCAGCTCGGCGGGACTAATGAAAAACTGTTTTTT. Using reference TRBV7-9 and TRBJ1-4 for the parts outside the CDR3, the full variable domain is DTGVSQNPRHKITKRGQNVTFRCDPISEHNRLYWYRQTLGQGPEFLTYFQNEAQLEKSRLLSDRFSAERPKGSFSTLEIQRTEQGDSAMYLCASQLGGTNEKLFFGSGTQLSVL.

The chain has TRBV7-9 and TRBJ2-2, with D possibly matching TRBD1 (6 bases). The germline V gene encodes CDR1 SEHNR and CDR2 FQNEAQ (reference sequence). V lost 0 bases to trimming and J lost 3 bases, with 8 bases between them. The CDR3 totals 15 residues. CDR3 protein: CASSLATGYTGELFF. In DNA, the CDR3 is TGTGCCAGCAGCTTAGCAACAGGGTACACCGGGGAGCTGTTTTTT.

The CDR3 here is CSARVAPVANEQFF. CDR3 coding DNA: TGCAGTGCTAGAGTAGCCCCGGTTGCAAATGAGCAGTTCTTC. The chain has TRBV20-1 and TRBJ2-1, with D unclear. V was clipped by 1 base and J by 7 bases, with 14 bases between them. The CDR3 spans 14 residues. Germline assignment: CDR1 DFQATT and CDR2 SNEGSKA (reference sequence).

The genes are TRBV28 and TRBJ1-6; no clear D. With 6 bases removed from V and 6 bases from J, the gap between germline ends came to 15 bases. Germline-derived CDR1 and CDR2 are MDHEN and SYDVKM. This CDR3 region has 15 residues. Written as DNA, the CDR3 is TGTGCCAGCAGCCTATTGGACGGCATTAATTCACCCCTCCACTTT. This codes for CASSLLDGINSPLHF.

CDR3 residues: CATSDPNQDMRDTQYF. The CDR3 DNA reads TGTGCCACCAGTGATCCTAATCAGGATATGAGGGATACGCAGTATTTT. The chain joins TRBV24-1 to TRBJ2-3; D gene ambiguous. The CDR3 runs 16 residues. Trimming stripped 3 bases from V and 6 bases from J, with 18 bases between. Germline V CDR1 and CDR2: KGHDR, SFDVKD.

The rearrangement links TRBV10-3 to TRBJ2-1; a weak D match, TRBD2 (6 bases). The CDR3 loop spans 14 amino acids. The germline V and J ends were trimmed by 3 bases and 7 bases, with 13 bases remaining between them. Germline CDR1 reads ENHRY; CDR2 reads SYGVKD. The CDR3 nucleotides are TGTGCCATCAGTGAACTAGTTGGGGGGAATGAGCAGTTCTTC. Its translation: CAISELVGGNEQFF.

This clonotype appeared a few times. This chain joins TRBV20-1 and TRBJ2-3; 11 bases fit TRBD1. Germline V lookup: CDR1 DFQATT, CDR2 SNEGSKA (reference sequence). This CDR3 has 13 residues. J was trimmed by 4 bases and V by 3 bases; bases with no gene match: 0. CDR3 residues: CSARGQGADTQYF. The CDR3 region has the DNA TGCAGTGCTAGGGGACAGGGGGCAGATACGCAGTATTTT.

The V call is TRBV10-3, the J call TRBJ1-5; D gene unclear. V lost 3 bases to trimming and J lost 1 base, with 19 bases between them. CDR3 length: 18 residues. Looked up from germline, CDR1 is ENHRY and CDR2 is SYGVKD. This CDR3 is CAISERGAGIESNQPQHF. CDR3 coding DNA: TGTGCCATCAGTGAAAGAGGAGCTGGAATCGAGAGCAATCAGCCCCAGCATTTT.

This rearrangement joins TRBV4-3 to TRBJ2-7; 13 bases match TRBD2. The CDR3 has 17 residues. The V segment lost 4 bases and the J segment 0 bases; nucleotides outside the gene matches: 6. CDR1 and CDR2 from the germline V gene are LGHNA and YSLEER. CDR3 in DNA: TGCGCCAGCAGCCCGGGACTAGCGGGAATGAACTCCTACGAGCAGTACTTC. Translating gives CASSPGLAGMNSYEQYF.